This note documents a single T cell receptor (beta chain) sequence. This clone is categorized as medium-sized (0.01 to 0.1%). What this receptor recognizes is not known. Base qualities are not at hand, and no much larger clone is one base apart. Whole blood was collected in K2EDTA tubes by collaborating institutions according to the institutions' own protocols. For TCRbeta analysis, collaborators shipped samples as frozen whole blood, isolated PBMCs, or DNA extracted from either of those sample types. The entry originates in a study of blood T cell repertoires in COVID-19 (dated by TCRdb to about 2020). About the full investigation: Samples from collaborators originated in the United States, Italy and Spain and spanned both the acute and convalescent phases of COVID-19. Nearly every sample came with metadata listing a de-identified subject ID, COVID-19 status, age in years and sex. The repertoires were released in a freely available public database meant as a resource for research on the immune response to SARS-CoV-2. HLA class I and class II types, where available, came from metadata supplied by the sample provider rather than from assay-based typing. The prospective study material was composed of cDNA or gDNA derived from T cells, B-cell-depleted T cells, or PBMCs. Subjects who had been exposed to COVID-19, were actively infected with it, or had recovered from it provided the deeply sampled blood TCRbeta repertoires that made up the dataset. Samples were obtained from the ongoing ImmuneRACE study (first 160 participants) and from 1,254 subjects provided by 6 global collaborators. What the authors observed across the whole study: The quantity of clinical and demographic metadata differed by source and by participant and was supplied without curation.

TCRbeta CDR3 regions were amplified from genomic DNA by means of the immunoSEQ Assay, a bias-controlled multiplex PCR. Under the source paper's analysis protocol: The number of nucleated cells in each sample was estimated by amplification of reference gene primers within the assay. Sequence reads were collapsed and filtered to measure the absolute abundance of every unique TCRbeta CDR3 rearrangement. For each sample, productive Simpson clonality was calculated by taking the square root of Simpson's diversity index across productive rearrangements. TCRdb re-hosts the immuneACCESS table, in-frame sequences only. Its copies lack some clones; in the studies checked, an unresolved V gene accounts for under half of them, and the cause for the rest is not known. V and J calls plus clone size are reproduced from that table; the DNA served to infer D and trimming. In all, the sample holds about 80,000 clones, and about 80% of those were seen once. The ten largest clones represent approximately 12% of the sample.

This sequence was found in a man at least 80 years old with acute or convalescent COVID-19. Sequenced sample: peripheral blood.

The encoded CDR3 is CASSWKGDTEAFF. The nucleotide sequence is TGTGCCAGCAGCTGGAAAGGGGACACTGAAGCTTTCTTT. The rearranged segments are TRBV7-8 and TRBJ1-1; TRBD1 is a possible D gene, resting on 5 matching bases. In the germline V gene, CDR1 corresponds to SGHVS and CDR2 to FQNEAQ. V is reduced by 4 bases and J by 3 bases, leaving a spacing of 9 bases between them. From cysteine to phenylalanine, the CDR3 is 13 amino acids long. The read is trimmed to its CDR3 DNA, 39 bases read in frame from base 1.